The present T cell receptor (beta chain) was sequenced within a study of CD4+ T cells in melanoma. Study findings and constraints: CD8+ T cell, macrophage and B cell function reportedly correlated with neoantigen-specific CD4+ T cells. In melanoma, neoantigen-specific CD4+ T cells reportedly differed in differentiation state.

Notes on this clone: Its matching antigen is unknown.

Using immunoSEQ multiplex PCR, the repertoire was profiled, and TCRdb retains in-frame clones only, with some absent. The sample contains 15,000 to 20,000 clones, 81% of which appear only once. This TCR derives from a human donor with melanoma. The sequencing input was cells from a culture (not recorded whether cultured in vitro).

The DNA for the CDR3 is TGTGCCAGCAGTGAAGCCCGGGACACCCCTGAAGCTTTCTTT. Its protein is CASSEARDTPEAFF. V is TRBV6-1 and J is TRBJ1-1; the D gene is possibly TRBD1 (6 bases). Looked up from germline, CDR1 is MNHNS and CDR2 is SASEGT. Trimming pared 0 bases from V and 6 bases from J, leaving 11 bases between. The length of the CDR3 is 14 residues.